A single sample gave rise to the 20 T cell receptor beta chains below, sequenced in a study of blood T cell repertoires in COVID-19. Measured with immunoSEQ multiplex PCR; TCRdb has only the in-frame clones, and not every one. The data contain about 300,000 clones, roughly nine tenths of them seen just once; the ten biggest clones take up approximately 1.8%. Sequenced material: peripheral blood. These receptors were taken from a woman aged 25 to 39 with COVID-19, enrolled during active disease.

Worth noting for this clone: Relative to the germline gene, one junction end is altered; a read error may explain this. The CDR3 coding sequence is TGTGTCAGCAGCCGAACCGGCAGGGCTAACACCGGGGAGCTGTTTTTT. It specifies CVSSRTGRANTGELFF. The V and J genes are TRBV7-6 and TRBJ2-2, with a possible D match to TRBD1 (5 bases). Germline CDR1 and CDR2: SGHVS and FNYEAQ. This CDR3 is built from 16 residues. Based on the CDR3 plus reference TRBV7-6 and TRBJ2-2, the full variable domain is GAGVSQSPRYKVTKRGQDVALRCDPISGHVSLYWYRQALGQGPEFLTYFNYEAQQDKSGLPNDRFSAERPEGSISTLTIQRTEQRDSAMYRCVSSRTGRANTGELFFGEGSRLTVL.

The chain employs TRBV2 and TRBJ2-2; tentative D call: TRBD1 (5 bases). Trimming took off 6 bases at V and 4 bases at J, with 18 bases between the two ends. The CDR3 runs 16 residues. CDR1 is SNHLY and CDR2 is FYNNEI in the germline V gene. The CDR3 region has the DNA TGTGCCAGCAGCGTGGGAAGGGGTGGGGTCACCGGGGAGCTGTTTTTT. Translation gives CASSVGRGGVTGELFF.

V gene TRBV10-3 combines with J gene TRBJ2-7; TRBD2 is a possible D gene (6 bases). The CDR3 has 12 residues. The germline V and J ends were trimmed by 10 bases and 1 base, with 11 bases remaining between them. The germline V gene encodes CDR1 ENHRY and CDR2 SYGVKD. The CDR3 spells CATGGDSYEQYF. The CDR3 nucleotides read TGTGCCACCGGGGGAGATTCCTACGAGCAGTACTTC.

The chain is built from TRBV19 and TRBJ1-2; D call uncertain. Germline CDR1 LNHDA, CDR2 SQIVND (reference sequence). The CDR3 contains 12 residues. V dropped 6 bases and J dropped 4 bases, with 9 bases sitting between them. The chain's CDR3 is CASRAGSYGYTF. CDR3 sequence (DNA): TGTGCCAGTAGGGCAGGAAGCTATGGCTACACCTTC. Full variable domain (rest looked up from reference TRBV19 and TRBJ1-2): DGGITQSPKYLFRKEGQNVTLSCEQNLNHDAMYWYRQDPGQGLRLIYYSQIVNDFQKGDIAEGYSVSREKKESFPLTVTSAQKNPTAFYLCASRAGSYGYTFGSGTRLTVV.

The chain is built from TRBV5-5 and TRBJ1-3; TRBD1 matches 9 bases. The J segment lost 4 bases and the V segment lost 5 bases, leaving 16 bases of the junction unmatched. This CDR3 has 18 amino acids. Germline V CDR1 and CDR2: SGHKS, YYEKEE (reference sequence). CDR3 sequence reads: CASSRGQGFPVSGNTIYF. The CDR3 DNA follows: TGTGCCAGCAGTAGGGGACAGGGTTTTCCTGTTTCGGGAAACACCATATATTTT.

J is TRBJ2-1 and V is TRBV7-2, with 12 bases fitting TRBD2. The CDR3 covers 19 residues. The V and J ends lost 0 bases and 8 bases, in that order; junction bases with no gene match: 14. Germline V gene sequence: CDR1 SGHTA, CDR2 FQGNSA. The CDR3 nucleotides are TGTGCCAGCAGCTTAGCGCCTATTCCGGCTAGCGGGGGGGTAGATGAGCAGTTCTTC. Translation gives CASSLAPIPASGGVDEQFF.

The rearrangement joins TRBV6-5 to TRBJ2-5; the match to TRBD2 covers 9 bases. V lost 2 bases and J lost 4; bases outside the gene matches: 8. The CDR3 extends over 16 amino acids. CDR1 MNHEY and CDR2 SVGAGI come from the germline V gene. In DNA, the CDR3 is TGTGCCAGCAGTTACGTTCGGCTAGCGGGGCTAGAGACCCAGTACTTC. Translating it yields CASSYVRLAGLETQYF.

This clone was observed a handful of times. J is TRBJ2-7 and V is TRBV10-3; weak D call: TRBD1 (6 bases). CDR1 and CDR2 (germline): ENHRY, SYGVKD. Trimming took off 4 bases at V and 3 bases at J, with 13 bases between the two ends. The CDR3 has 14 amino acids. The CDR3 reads CAISGGGRNYEQYF. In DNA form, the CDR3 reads TGTGCCATCAGTGGAGGGGGACGAAACTACGAGCAGTACTTC.

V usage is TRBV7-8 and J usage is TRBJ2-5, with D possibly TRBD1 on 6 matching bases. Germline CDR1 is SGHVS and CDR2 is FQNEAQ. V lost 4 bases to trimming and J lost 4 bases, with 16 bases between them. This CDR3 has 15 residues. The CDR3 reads CASSSWTVGGETQYF. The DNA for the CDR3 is TGTGCCAGCAGCTCCTGGACAGTTGGGGGAGAGACCCAGTACTTC.

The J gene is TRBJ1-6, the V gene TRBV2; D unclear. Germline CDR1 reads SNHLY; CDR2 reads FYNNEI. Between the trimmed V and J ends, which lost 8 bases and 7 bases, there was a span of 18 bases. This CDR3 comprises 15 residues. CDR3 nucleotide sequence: TGTGCCAGCCTAACGAAGGAGGATTTGAATTCACCCCTCCACTTT. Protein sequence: CASLTKEDLNSPLHF.

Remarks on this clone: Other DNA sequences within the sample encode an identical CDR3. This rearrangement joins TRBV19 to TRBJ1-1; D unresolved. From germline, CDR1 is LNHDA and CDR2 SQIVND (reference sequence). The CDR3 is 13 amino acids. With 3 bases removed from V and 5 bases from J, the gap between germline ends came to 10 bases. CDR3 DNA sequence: TGTGCCAGTAGTATCGGTGGCGGGACTGAAGCTTTCTTT. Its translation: CASSIGGGTEAFF.

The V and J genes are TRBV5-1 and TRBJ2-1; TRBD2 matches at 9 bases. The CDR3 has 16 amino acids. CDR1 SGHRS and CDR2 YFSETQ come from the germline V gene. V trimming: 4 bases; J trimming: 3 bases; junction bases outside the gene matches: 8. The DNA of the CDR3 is TGCGCCAGCAGCGTCTCCGGGACTAGCAACTACAATGAGCAGTTCTTC. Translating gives CASSVSGTSNYNEQFF.

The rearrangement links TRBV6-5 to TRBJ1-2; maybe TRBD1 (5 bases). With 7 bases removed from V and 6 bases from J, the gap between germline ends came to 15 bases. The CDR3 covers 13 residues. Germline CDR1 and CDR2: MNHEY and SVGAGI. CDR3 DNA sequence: TGTGCCAGCACCCAGGCGGGGGTTCATGGCTACACCTTC. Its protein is CASTQAGVHGYTF.

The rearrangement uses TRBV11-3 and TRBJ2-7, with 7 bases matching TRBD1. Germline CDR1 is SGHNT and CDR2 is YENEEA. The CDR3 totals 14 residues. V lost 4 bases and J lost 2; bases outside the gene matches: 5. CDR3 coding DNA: TGTGCCAGCAGCTATGACAGGGTCGCCTACGAGCAGTACTTC. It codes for CASSYDRVAYEQYF.

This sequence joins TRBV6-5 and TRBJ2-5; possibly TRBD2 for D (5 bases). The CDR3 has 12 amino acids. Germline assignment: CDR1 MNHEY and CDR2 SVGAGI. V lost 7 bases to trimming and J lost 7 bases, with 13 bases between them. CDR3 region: CASTGNGWTQYF. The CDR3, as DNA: TGTGCCAGCACGGGAAACGGTTGGACCCAGTACTTC.

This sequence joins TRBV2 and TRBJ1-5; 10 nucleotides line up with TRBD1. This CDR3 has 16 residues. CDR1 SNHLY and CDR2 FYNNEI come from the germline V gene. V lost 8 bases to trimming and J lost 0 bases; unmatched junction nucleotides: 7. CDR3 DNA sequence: TGTGCCAGCTCCCGACAGGGGGCGTATAGCAATCAGCCCCAGCATTTT. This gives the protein CASSRQGAYSNQPQHF.

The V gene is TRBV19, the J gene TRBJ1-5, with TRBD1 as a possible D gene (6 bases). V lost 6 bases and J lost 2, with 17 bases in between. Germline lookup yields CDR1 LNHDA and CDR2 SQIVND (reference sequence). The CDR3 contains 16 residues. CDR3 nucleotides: TGTGCCAGTAGATCGCGGGGGCAGGAGGGCAATCAGCCCCAGCATTTT. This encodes CASRSRGQEGNQPQHF.

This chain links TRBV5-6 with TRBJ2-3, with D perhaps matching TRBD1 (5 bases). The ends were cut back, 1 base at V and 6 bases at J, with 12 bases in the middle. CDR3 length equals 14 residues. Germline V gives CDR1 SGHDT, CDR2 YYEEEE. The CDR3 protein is CASSLNRPGDTQYF. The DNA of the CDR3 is TGTGCCAGCAGCTTGAACAGGCCCGGGGATACGCAGTATTTT.

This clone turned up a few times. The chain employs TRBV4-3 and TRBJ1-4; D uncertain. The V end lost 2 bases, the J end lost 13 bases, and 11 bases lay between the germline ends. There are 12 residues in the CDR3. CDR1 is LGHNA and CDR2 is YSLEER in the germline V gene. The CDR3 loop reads CASSQFPGSLFF. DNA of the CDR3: TGCGCCAGCAGCCAATTCCCGGGATCACTGTTTTTT.

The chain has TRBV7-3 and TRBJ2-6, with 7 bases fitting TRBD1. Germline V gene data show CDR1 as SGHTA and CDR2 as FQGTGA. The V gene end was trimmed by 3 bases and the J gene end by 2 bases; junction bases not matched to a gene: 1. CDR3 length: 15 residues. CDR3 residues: CASSFQGAGANVLTF. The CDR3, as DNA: TGTGCCAGCAGCTTTCAGGGGGCTGGGGCCAACGTCCTGACTTTC.